This T cell receptor beta chain came from a study of blood T cell repertoires in COVID-19. Study summary: T cells, B-cell-depleted T cells, or PBMCs provided the cDNA or gDNA that served as material.

Symptom resolution, clearance, or two negative PCRs marked donors in Cohort 3 as recovered. In the original processing: Estimates of nucleated cell counts were drawn from the amplification of reference gene primers. This table comes from immunoSEQ multiplex PCR, and its TCRdb copy is limited to in-frame clones, with some not included. Clone size and V and J calls were adopted from that table, with D and trimming inferred from the DNA. The sample has 300,000 or so clones; more than 75% are singletons. The CDR3 has 15 residues. Germline-derived CDR1 and CDR2 are SGHRS and YFSETQ. V lost 0 bases to trimming and J lost 6 bases; unmatched junction nucleotides: 5.

The specimen sequenced was PBMCs or T cells enriched from blood (not recorded which). The rearrangement uses TRBV5-1 and TRBJ2-7; 11 nucleotides agree with TRBD2. The TCR was taken from a woman between 25 and 40 years old who had recovered from COVID-19. The chain's CDR3 is CASSLAGTSGGEQYF. CDR3 in DNA: TGCGCCAGCAGCTTGGCCGGGACTAGCGGCGGCGAGCAGTACTTC.